This paragraph covers one TCR beta chain sequence. The target antigen is unknown. V lost 4 bases and J 1 base, leaving 13 bases between the germline ends. Germline V gives CDR1 ENHRY, CDR2 SYGVKD. The CDR3 runs 15 residues. This specimen comes from a study of beta chain features in type 1 diabetes. Notes on the study in general: Among patients with Type 1 diabetes, TCRB CDR3s were moderately but significantly shorter in every one of the four CD4+ subsets.

As every portion of the isolated RNA was reverse transcribed, the sequencing read expressed TCRB transcripts. Assay used: immunoSEQ multiplex PCR; TCRdb lists only in-frame clones, some missing. The data contain nearly 350,000 clones, around 9.7% of them singletons. The receptor's source is a man under 40 with type 1 diabetes. Input material: central memory CD4+ T cells from blood. The V and J genes are TRBV10-3 and TRBJ2-5; the D gene could be TRBD1 or TRBD2 (6 bases each). The CDR3 here is CAISGGAVSQETQYF. The CDR3 coding sequence is TGTGCCATCAGTGGGGGGGCTGTAAGCCAAGAGACCCAGTACTTC.